This entry lists 3 T cell receptor beta chains sequenced from one sample in a study of T-cell reconstitution after alpha-beta-depleted transplantation in children. During its preparation, the TCRbeta library received unique molecular identifiers. TCRdb reprocessed the PCR reads with MiXCR, giving one entry per CDR3 protein. Of 450,000 to 700,000 distinct CDR3 sequences listed, more than 20% were seen once; the top ten hold 35% to 40%. This specimen was PBMCs, taken before TCRalphabeta/CD19-depleted stem cell transplant. The receptors stem from a boy in the first two years of life with Wiskott-Aldrich syndrome, due to receive a stem cell transplant.

This clonotype was seen a handful of times. The V call is TRBV12-3 or TRBV12-4, the J call TRBJ2-7; 9 positions match TRBD1. The CDR3 runs 16 residues. V was clipped by 1 base and J by 4 bases; unmatched bases: 8. The CDR3 reads CASSLVRYRGPYEQYF. CDR3 coding DNA: TGTGCCAGCAGTTTAGTAAGGTACAGGGGGCCTTACGAGCAGTACTTC.

The rearrangement uses TRBV12-3 or TRBV12-4 and TRBJ1-4; D is perhaps TRBD1 (5 bases). The CDR3 runs to 13 residues. The V end lost 8 bases, the J end lost 4 bases, and 11 bases lay between the germline ends. CDR3 amino acids: CASGGRGNEKLFF. The DNA for the CDR3 is TGTGCCAGCGGAGGGAGGGGTAATGAAAAACTGTTTTTT.

The V call is TRBV5-6, the J call TRBJ2-3; TRBD2 aligns across 11 bases. The CDR3 loop spans 13 amino acids. Trimming removed 7 bases from V and 5 bases from J; junction bases left unmatched: 3. CDR1 and CDR2 (germline): SGHDT, YYEEEE. CDR3 sequence reads: CASGLAGGDTQYF. The CDR3 nucleotides are TGTGCCAGCGGCCTAGCGGGAGGAGATACGCAGTATTTT.